This T cell receptor (beta chain) was identified in a study of blood T cell repertoires in COVID-19. Study-level background: Nucleic acid was either cDNA or gDNA, and it came from T cells, B-cell-depleted T cells, or PBMCs.

Assay: immunoSEQ multiplex PCR; the TCRdb copy retains only in-frame clones and omits some. The sample lists roughly 230,000 clones, roughly four fifths seen once, with less than 8% in the top ten. From germline, CDR1 is SGHDT and CDR2 YYEEEE. The CDR3 consists of 15 residues. V was trimmed by 5 bases and J by 3 bases, leaving 17 bases between them. The sequencing sample was made of peripheral blood. The sequence was collected from a woman in her forties or fifties with acute or convalescent COVID-19. The chain combines TRBV5-6 with TRBJ1-2, with D tentatively TRBD1 (5 bases). The CDR3 spells CASSRAGRGDYGYTF. CDR3 bases: TGTGCCAGCAGTCGAGCAGGAAGGGGCGACTATGGCTACACCTTC.